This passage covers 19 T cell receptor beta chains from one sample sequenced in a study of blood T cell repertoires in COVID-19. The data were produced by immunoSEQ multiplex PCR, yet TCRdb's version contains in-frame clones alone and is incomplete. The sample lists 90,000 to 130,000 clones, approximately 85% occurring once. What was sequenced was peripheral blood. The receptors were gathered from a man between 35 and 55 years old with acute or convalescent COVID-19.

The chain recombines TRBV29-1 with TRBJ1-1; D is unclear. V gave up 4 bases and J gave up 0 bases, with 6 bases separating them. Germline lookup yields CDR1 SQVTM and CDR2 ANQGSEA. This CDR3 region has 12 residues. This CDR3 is CSVAPLNTEAFF. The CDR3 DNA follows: TGCAGCGTTGCTCCGTTGAACACTGAAGCTTTCTTT.

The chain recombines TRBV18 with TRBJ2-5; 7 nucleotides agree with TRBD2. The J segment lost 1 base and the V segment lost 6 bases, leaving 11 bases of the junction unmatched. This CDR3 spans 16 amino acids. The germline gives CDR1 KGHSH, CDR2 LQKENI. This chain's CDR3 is CASSLLRLAVQETQYF. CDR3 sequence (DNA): TGTGCCAGCTCCCTGCTGAGGCTAGCGGTCCAAGAGACCCAGTACTTC.

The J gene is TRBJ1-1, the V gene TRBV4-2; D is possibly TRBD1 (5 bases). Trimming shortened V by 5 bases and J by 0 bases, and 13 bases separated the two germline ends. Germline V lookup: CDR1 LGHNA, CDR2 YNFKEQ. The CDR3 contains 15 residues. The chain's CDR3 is CASSAAGDMNTEAFF. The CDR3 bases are TGTGCCAGCAGCGCCGCGGGGGATATGAACACTGAAGCTTTCTTT.

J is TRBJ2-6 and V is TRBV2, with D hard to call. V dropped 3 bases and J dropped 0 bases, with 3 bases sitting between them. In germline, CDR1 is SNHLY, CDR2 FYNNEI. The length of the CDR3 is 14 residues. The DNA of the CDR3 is TGTGCCAGCAGTGAGCGCTCTGGGGCCAACGTCCTGACTTTC. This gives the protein CASSERSGANVLTF.

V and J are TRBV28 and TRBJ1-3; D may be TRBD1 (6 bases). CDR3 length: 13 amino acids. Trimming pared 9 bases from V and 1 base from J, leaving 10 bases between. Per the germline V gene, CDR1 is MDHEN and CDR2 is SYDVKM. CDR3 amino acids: CASSGESGNTIYF. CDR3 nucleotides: TGTGCCAGTTCAGGGGAATCTGGAAACACCATATATTTT. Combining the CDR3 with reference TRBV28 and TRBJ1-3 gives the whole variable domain DVKVTQSSRYLVKRTGEKVFLECVQDMDHENMFWYRQDPGLGLRLIYFSYDVKMKEKGDIPEGYSVSREKKERFSLILESASTNQTSMYLCASSGESGNTIYFGEGSWLTVV.

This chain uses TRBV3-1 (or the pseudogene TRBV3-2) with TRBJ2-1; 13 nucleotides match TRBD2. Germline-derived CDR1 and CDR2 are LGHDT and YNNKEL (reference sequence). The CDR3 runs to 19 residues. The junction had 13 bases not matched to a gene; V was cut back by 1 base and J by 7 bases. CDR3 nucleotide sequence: TGTGCCAGCAGCCAAGGGACTAGCGGGAGAAGCGTGGTGTGGAATGAGCAGTTCTTC. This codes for CASSQGTSGRSVVWNEQFF.

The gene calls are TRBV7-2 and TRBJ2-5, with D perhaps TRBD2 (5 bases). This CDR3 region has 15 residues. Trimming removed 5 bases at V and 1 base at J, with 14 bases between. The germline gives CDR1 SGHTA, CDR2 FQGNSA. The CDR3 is CASSPSSGSQETQYF. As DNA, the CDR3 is TGTGCCAGCAGCCCTAGCTCGGGGTCCCAAGAGACCCAGTACTTC.

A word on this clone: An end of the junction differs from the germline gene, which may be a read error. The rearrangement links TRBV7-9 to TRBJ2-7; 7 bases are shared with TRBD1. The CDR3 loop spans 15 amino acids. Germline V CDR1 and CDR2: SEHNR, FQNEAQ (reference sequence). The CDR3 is CASTHSLRGSFEQYF. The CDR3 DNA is TGTGCCAGCACCCACTCCCTCAGGGGGTCCTTCGAGCAGTACTTC.

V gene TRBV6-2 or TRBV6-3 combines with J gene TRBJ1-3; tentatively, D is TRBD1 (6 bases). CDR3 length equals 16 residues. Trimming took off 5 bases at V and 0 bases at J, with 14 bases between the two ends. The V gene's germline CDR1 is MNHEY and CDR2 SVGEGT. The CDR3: CASSTRQANSGNTIYF. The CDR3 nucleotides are TGTGCCAGCAGTACAAGACAGGCGAACTCTGGAAACACCATATATTTT.

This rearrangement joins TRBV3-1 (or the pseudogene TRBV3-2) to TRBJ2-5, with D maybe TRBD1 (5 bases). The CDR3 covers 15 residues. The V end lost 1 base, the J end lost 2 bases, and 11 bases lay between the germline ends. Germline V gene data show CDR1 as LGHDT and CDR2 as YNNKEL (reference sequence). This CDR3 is CASSQGWGPQETQYF. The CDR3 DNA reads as TGTGCCAGCAGCCAAGGATGGGGCCCTCAAGAGACCCAGTACTTC.

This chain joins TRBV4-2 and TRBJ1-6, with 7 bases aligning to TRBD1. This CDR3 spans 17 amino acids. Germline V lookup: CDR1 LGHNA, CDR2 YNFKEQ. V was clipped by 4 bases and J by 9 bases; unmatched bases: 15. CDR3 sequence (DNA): TGTGCCAGCAGCCTATCAGGGGTGACAGGGAATGGTTCACCCCTCCACTTT. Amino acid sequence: CASSLSGVTGNGSPLHF.

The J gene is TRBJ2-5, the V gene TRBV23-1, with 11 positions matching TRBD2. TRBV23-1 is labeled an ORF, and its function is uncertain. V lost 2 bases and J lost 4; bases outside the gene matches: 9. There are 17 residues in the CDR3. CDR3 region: CASSQERLAGIRETQYF. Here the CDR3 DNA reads TGCGCCAGCAGTCAAGAGAGACTAGCGGGAATACGAGAGACCCAGTACTTC.

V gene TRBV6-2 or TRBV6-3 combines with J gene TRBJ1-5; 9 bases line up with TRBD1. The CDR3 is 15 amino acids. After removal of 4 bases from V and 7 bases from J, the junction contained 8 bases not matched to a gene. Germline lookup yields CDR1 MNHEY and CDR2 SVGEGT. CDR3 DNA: TGTGCCAGCAGTTCTAACCGGGACAGGGACCAGCCCCAGCATTTT. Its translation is CASSSNRDRDQPQHF.

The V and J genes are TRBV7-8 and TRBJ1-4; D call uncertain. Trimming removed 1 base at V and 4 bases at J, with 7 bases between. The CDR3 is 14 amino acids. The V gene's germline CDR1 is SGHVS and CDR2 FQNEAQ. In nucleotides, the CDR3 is TGTGCCAGCAGCTTAGGCAGTTTTAATGAAAAACTGTTTTTT. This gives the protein CASSLGSFNEKLFF.

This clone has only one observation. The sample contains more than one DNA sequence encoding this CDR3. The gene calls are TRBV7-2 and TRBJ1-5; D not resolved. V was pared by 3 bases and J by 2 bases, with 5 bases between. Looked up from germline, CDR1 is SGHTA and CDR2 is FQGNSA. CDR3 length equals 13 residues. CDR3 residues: CASSFQGNQPQHF. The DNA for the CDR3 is TGTGCCAGCAGCTTCCAGGGCAATCAGCCCCAGCATTTT.

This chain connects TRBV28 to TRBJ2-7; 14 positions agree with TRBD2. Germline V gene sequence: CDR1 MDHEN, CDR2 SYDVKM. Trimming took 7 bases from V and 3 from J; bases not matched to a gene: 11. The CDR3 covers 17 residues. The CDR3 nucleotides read TGTGCCAGCAACCCCGGGACTAGCGGGAGCTGGAGCTACGAGCAGTACTTC. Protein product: CASNPGTSGSWSYEQYF.

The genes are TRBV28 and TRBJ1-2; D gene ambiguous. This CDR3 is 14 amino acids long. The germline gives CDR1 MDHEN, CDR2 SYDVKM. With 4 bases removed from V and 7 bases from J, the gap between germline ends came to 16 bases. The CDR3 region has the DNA TGTGCCAGCAGTTCTATCTTGATTTTGAGTGGCTACACCTTC. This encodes CASSSILILSGYTF.

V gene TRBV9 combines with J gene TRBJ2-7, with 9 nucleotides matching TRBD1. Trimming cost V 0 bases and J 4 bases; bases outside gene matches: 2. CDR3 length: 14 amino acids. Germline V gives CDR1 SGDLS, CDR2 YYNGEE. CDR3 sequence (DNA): TGTGCCAGCAGCGTAGAGACAGGGGGGTACGAGCAGTACTTC. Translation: CASSVETGGYEQYF. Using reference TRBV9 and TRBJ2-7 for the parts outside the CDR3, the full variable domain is DSGVTQTPKHLITATGQRVTLRCSPRSGDLSVYWYQQSLDQGLQFLIQYYNGEERAKGNILERFSAQQFPDLHSELNLSSLELGDSALYFCASSVETGGYEQYFGPGTRLTVT.

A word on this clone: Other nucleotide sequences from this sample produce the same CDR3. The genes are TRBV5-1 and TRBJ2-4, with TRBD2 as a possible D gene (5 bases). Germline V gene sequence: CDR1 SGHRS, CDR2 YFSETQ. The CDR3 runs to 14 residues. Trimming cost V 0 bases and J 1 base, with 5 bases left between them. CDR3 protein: CASSLAGAKNIQYF. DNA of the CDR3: TGCGCCAGCAGCTTGGCGGGGGCCAAAAACATTCAGTACTTC.